The clone carrying this T cell receptor beta chain was seen ten or more times. The antigen is unknown. CDR1 is MGHDK and CDR2 is SYGVNS in the germline V gene. Trimming took 3 bases from V and 2 from J, leaving 16 bases between them. The CDR3 consists of 16 residues. Each CDR3 protein gets one entry after TCRdb re-called the reads with MiXCR. Here the sample spans 450,000 to 600,000 distinct CDR3 sequences, roughly 12% being singletons. This record belongs to a study of T cell repertoires in cytomegalovirus infection. As for the study in general: CMV infection and matching HLA type were both indicated by public TCR beta signatures.

Study-level results: Accumulated public TCR beta family frequency recognized individuals carrying CMV together with the relevant HLA. The ex vivo response was dominated by HLA-C-restricted CMV-specific TCR beta clonotypes.

The sequenced sample was PBMCs. The chain employs TRBV25-1 and TRBJ1-2, with a possible D match to TRBD1 (5 bases). The sequence came from a human donor in good health (CMV status not recorded). Some clones in this sample may be carry-over from other donors' samples. The DNA for the CDR3 is TGTGCCAGCAGTGACTCGCATGGGACGGAAAACTATGGCTACACCTTC. As protein: CASSDSHGTENYGYTF.